This entry lists 32 T cell receptor beta chains sequenced from one sample in a study of radiotherapy plus CTLA-4 blockade in lung cancer. Clones were sequenced by immunoSEQ multiplex PCR, and TCRdb holds only the in-frame ones, with some missing. Among over 50,000 clones listed, 65% to 85% were seen once. The sequencing used peripheral blood, collected from a patient treated with radiotherapy plus ipilimumab. The source is a human donor with non-small cell lung cancer who had a partial response to radiotherapy plus ipilimumab.

J is TRBJ2-1 and V is TRBV6-5, with 7 bases that match TRBD1. The V gene's germline CDR1 is MNHEY and CDR2 SVGAGI. The trim removed 6 bases at V and 8 bases at J, leaving 13 bases unmatched. This CDR3 region has 15 residues. The CDR3 loop is CASRRDSPPVYEQFF. The DNA of the CDR3 is TGTGCCAGCAGACGGGACAGCCCGCCGGTCTATGAGCAGTTCTTC.

The chain combines TRBV11-2 with TRBJ2-1, with a weak D call TRBD1 (6 bases). V gave up 5 bases and J gave up 15 bases, with 14 bases separating them. The CDR3 is 11 amino acids. Germline CDR1 SGHAT, CDR2 FQNNGV. CDR3 loop: CASSHHREWFF. Here the CDR3 DNA reads TGTGCCAGCAGCCACCACAGGGAGTGGTTCTTC.

The chain carries TRBV30 and TRBJ1-2; TRBD1 matches 7 bases. V was clipped by 4 bases and J by 4 bases; unmatched bases: 15. CDR1 is GTSNPN, CDR2 SVGIG, per germline (reference sequence). The CDR3 extends over 16 amino acids. The CDR3 nucleotides are TGTGCCTGGACCCATCGCCGGCGACAGGGAATCTATGGCTACACCTTC. Translated, it gives CAWTHRRRQGIYGYTF.

The chain joins TRBV10-3 to TRBJ2-3; TRBD1 matches 10 bases. The V and J ends lost 3 bases and 9 bases, in that order; junction bases with no gene match: 9. This CDR3 has 15 residues. Germline V gene lookup returns CDR1 ENHRY and CDR2 SYGVKD. CDR3 sequence reads: CAISDTRGQGRTQYF. CDR3 nucleotide sequence: TGTGCCATCAGTGATACGAGGGGACAGGGGAGGACGCAGTATTTT.

The rearrangement uses TRBV6-6 and TRBJ1-6, with D hard to call. The germline CDR1 and CDR2 sequences are MNHNY and SVGAGI (reference sequence). Trimming cost V 7 bases and J 0 bases, with 13 bases left between them. CDR3 length equals 16 residues. The CDR3 sequence: CASNPLSSSYNSPLHF. For the CDR3, the DNA is TGTGCCAGCAACCCCTTGTCCAGCTCCTATAATTCACCCCTCCACTTT.

CDR3 sequence: CASSPAGDEQYF. The CDR3 DNA follows: TGTGCCAGCAGCCCCGCAGGTGACGAGCAGTACTTC. This rearrangement joins TRBV7-2 to TRBJ2-5; D unclear. The J call is uncertain, as TRBJ2-7 better fits the DNA end. The CDR3 consists of 12 residues. The germline CDR1 and CDR2 sequences are SGHTA and FQGNSA.

CDR3 bases: TGTGCCAGCAGCCAATTGGACAACGAGCAGTACTTC. This gives the protein CASSQLDNEQYF. This chain links TRBV7-9 with TRBJ2-7, with D possibly matching TRBD1 (5 bases). Trimming stripped 5 bases from V and 5 bases from J, with 10 bases between. Germline CDR1 SEHNR, CDR2 FQNEAQ (reference sequence). CDR3 length: 12 residues. The variable domain in full, completed from reference TRBV7-9 and TRBJ2-7, reads DTGVSQNPRHKITKRGQNVTFRCDPISEHNRLYWYRQTLGQGPEFLTYFQNEAQLEKSRLLSDRFSAERPKGSFSTLEIQRTEQGDSAMYLCASSQLDNEQYFGPGTRLTVT.

The chain links TRBV27 to TRBJ2-2; TRBD1 matches at 12 bases. The germline V gene encodes CDR1 MNHEY and CDR2 SMNVEV (reference sequence). CDR3 length: 16 amino acids. Trimming at V came to 6 bases and at J to 4 bases, leaving 6 bases not matched to a gene. The CDR3 bases are TGTGCCAGCAGCCAGGGACAGGGGGCGATCACCGGGGAGCTGTTTTTT. Protein product: CASSQGQGAITGELFF.

The chain uses TRBV25-1 and TRBJ1-2, with D unclear. The CDR3 extends over 12 amino acids. Trimming shortened V by 2 bases and J by 8 bases, and 9 bases separated the two germline ends. Germline CDR1 reads MGHDK; CDR2 reads SYGVNS. The CDR3 DNA follows: TGTGCCAGCAGTGAACCGGGTCGCGGCTACACCTTC. Its translation is CASSEPGRGYTF.

This clone occurred a few times. The chain uses TRBV5-1 and TRBJ1-5, with a tentative D call TRBD1 (5 bases). Germline V lookup: CDR1 SGHRS, CDR2 YFSETQ. This CDR3 comprises 15 residues. With 0 bases removed from V and 2 bases from J, the gap between germline ends came to 9 bases. CDR3 amino acids: CASSLGWGGNQPQHF. CDR3 in DNA: TGCGCCAGCAGCTTGGGGTGGGGCGGCAATCAGCCCCAGCATTTT.

The chain uses TRBV10-3 and TRBJ2-1; 12 nucleotides match TRBD2. CDR1 and CDR2 (germline): ENHRY, SYGVKD. This CDR3 has 16 amino acids. With 4 bases clipped from V and 2 bases from J, the junction kept 3 bases outside the gene matches. CDR3 residues: CAISGGLAGPYNEQFF. CDR3 DNA sequence: TGTGCCATCAGTGGGGGACTAGCGGGCCCCTACAATGAGCAGTTCTTC.

The V gene is TRBV7-2, the J gene TRBJ2-3, with a weak D call TRBD2 (6 bases). The CDR3 has 16 residues. Germline V CDR1 and CDR2: SGHTA, FQGNSA. Trimming cost V 5 bases and J 5 bases, with 20 bases left between them. The CDR3 is CASSPLGGVRRDTQYF. As DNA, the CDR3 is TGTGCCAGCAGCCCCCTAGGCGGGGTTCGTCGAGATACGCAGTATTTT.

The chain recombines TRBV5-1 with TRBJ2-7; D is perhaps TRBD1 (6 bases). CDR3 length equals 15 residues. V was pared by 4 bases and J by 8 bases, with 22 bases between. CDR1 SGHRS and CDR2 YFSETQ come from the germline V gene. The CDR3 loop reads CASSPAQGPHAKQYF. In DNA form, the CDR3 reads TGCGCCAGCAGCCCGGCCCAGGGGCCTCATGCCAAGCAGTACTTC.

The chain carries TRBV4-1 and TRBJ1-4; D ambiguous. Per germline, CDR1 MGHRA and CDR2 YSYEKL. Trimming removed 0 bases from V and 0 bases from J, with 8 bases in between. CDR3 length: 16 residues. CDR3 in DNA: TGCGCCAGCAGCCAAGATCAGACAACAACTAATGAAAAACTGTTTTTT. This gives the protein CASSQDQTTTNEKLFF.

CDR3 bases: TGTGCCAGCAGCCCACTAGGACAGGGGATATACAATGAGCAGTTCTTC. Protein product: CASSPLGQGIYNEQFF. V and J are TRBV6-6 and TRBJ2-1, with TRBD1 matching 9 bases. V gave up 6 bases and J gave up 4 bases; unmatched junction bases: 10. Germline V gene lookup returns CDR1 MNHNY and CDR2 SVGAGI (reference sequence). The CDR3 extends over 16 amino acids.

A few counts support this clone. V and J are TRBV5-4 and TRBJ2-3; 10 nucleotides match TRBD1. Germline loops: CDR1 SGHNT, CDR2 YYREEE (reference sequence). Germline trimming cut 0 bases from V and 5 bases from J; bases unmatched to any gene: 3. This CDR3 comprises 15 residues. CDR3 amino acids: CASSLAGTGVDTQYF. The DNA of the CDR3 is TGTGCCAGCAGCTTGGCTGGGACAGGGGTAGATACGCAGTATTTT.

In DNA form, the CDR3 reads TGTGCCAGCAGCTTGGGGTTACAGGGGGCGAATTCACCCCTCCACTTT. Protein sequence: CASSLGLQGANSPLHF. The chain joins TRBV5-5 to TRBJ1-6, with 9 bases matching TRBD1. The CDR3 totals 16 residues. Germline-derived CDR1 and CDR2 are SGHKS and YYEKEE (reference sequence). With V trimmed by 0 bases and J by 7 bases, 5 bases remained unmatched.

DNA for the CDR3: TGTGCCAGCAGTTCAGGGGGGAGCTCCTACGAGCAGTACTTC. It yields the protein CASSSGGSSYEQYF. The genes are TRBV6-5 and TRBJ2-7; a possible D gene is TRBD1 (7 bases). This CDR3 comprises 14 residues. V was trimmed by 4 bases and J by 0 bases, leaving 10 bases between them. Germline CDR1 is MNHEY and CDR2 is SVGAGI.

Only a few counts were recorded for this clone. This chain joins TRBV6-6 and TRBJ2-7; D may be TRBD2 (6 bases). Deletions cut 7 bases from V and 3 bases from J, with 7 bases between. The germline CDR1 and CDR2 sequences are MNHNY and SVGAGI (reference sequence). The CDR3 is 11 amino acids. CDR3 sequence (DNA): TGTGCCAGCACCGGGGGCTACGAGCAGTACTTC. Amino acid sequence: CASTGGYEQYF.

This clone appeared once. CDR3 bases: TGTGCCAGCAGTTTAGGGGATTGGGGACTAGCGGGTCCTCCGAACACCGGGGAGCTGTTTTTT. It is translated as CASSLGDWGLAGPPNTGELFF. The chain combines TRBV28 with TRBJ2-2, with 12 bases fitting TRBD2. V shed 2 bases, J shed 0 bases, and the junction held 13 bases outside the gene matches. The CDR3 extends over 21 amino acids. Germline V CDR1 and CDR2: MDHEN, SYDVKM.

This chain links TRBV11-2 with TRBJ1-1; D uncertain. The CDR3 spans 11 residues. Germline assignment: CDR1 SGHAT and CDR2 FQNNGV. The V end lost 5 bases, the J end lost 14 bases, and 15 bases lay between the germline ends. The CDR3 DNA follows: TGTGCCAGCAGCCCAGAGGGATCAGCCTTCTTT. It is translated as CASSPEGSAFF.

The V and J genes are TRBV25-1 and TRBJ1-6; unclear D gene. Trimming removed 2 bases at V and 8 bases at J, with 13 bases between. The CDR3 runs to 15 residues. Looked up from germline, CDR1 is MGHDK and CDR2 is SYGVNS. The CDR3: CASSETGPSHSPLHF. The CDR3 nucleotides read TGTGCCAGCAGTGAAACGGGTCCGTCCCATTCACCCCTCCACTTT.

This chain connects TRBV11-2 to TRBJ2-3, with TRBD2 matching over 9 bases. The CDR3 sequence is 18 residues long. CDR1 and CDR2 from the germline V gene are SGHAT and FQNNGV. V shed 6 bases and J 0 bases; nucleotides not matched to a gene: 13. DNA for the CDR3: TGTGCCAGCAGGGCCCTTAGCGGGGGATACTCTAGCACAGATACGCAGTATTTT. Protein: CASRALSGGYSSTDTQYF.

This clone occurred a few times. The V gene is TRBV4-2, the J gene TRBJ1-5; a weak D match, TRBD1 (6 bases). Germline values: CDR1 LGHNA, CDR2 YNFKEQ. The CDR3 totals 15 residues. The germline V and J ends were trimmed by 0 bases and 0 bases, with 6 bases remaining between them. Written as DNA, the CDR3 is TGTGCCAGCAGCCAAGAGGACAGTAGCAATCAGCCCCAGCATTTT. It yields the protein CASSQEDSSNQPQHF.

The chain combines TRBV19 with TRBJ1-2; 9 bases are a match to TRBD1. J was trimmed by 4 bases and V by 5 bases; bases with no gene match: 5. The CDR3 totals 14 residues. The V gene's germline CDR1 is LNHDA and CDR2 SQIVND (reference sequence). CDR3 sequence: CASSFGQGLYGYTF. The CDR3 DNA is TGTGCCAGTAGTTTCGGACAGGGGCTCTATGGCTACACCTTC.

The gene calls are TRBV2 and TRBJ1-1, with D perhaps TRBD1 (6 bases). V dropped 2 bases and J dropped 3 bases, with 19 bases sitting between them. Germline-derived CDR1 and CDR2 are SNHLY and FYNNEI. CDR3 length equals 17 residues. This CDR3 is CASSEPLNWPGDTEAFF. CDR3 bases: TGTGCCAGCAGTGAACCTTTGAATTGGCCAGGGGACACTGAAGCTTTCTTT.

The rearrangement uses TRBV5-1 and TRBJ1-2; 8 bases are a match to TRBD1. The germline V gene has CDR1 SGHRS and CDR2 YFSETQ. The CDR3 runs to 15 residues. V dropped 2 bases and J dropped 4; count of bases not matched to a gene: 7. DNA for the CDR3: TGCGCCAGCAGCTTACCGACAGGGGACCCCTATGGCTACACCTTC. Translated, it gives CASSLPTGDPYGYTF.

V and J are TRBV7-9 and TRBJ2-3; 7 positions agree with TRBD2. CDR1 and CDR2 from the germline V gene are SEHNR and FQNEAQ (reference sequence). CDR3 length: 10 amino acids. V dropped 5 bases and J dropped 15; count of bases not matched to a gene: 5. The CDR3 loop reads CASSRSGEYF. The CDR3 DNA follows: TGTGCCAGCAGCCGAAGCGGGGAATATTTT.

The genes are TRBV6-1 and TRBJ2-2; D may be TRBD1 (6 bases). The CDR3 covers 13 residues. The V end lost 7 bases, the J end lost 8 bases, and 14 bases lay between the germline ends. The V gene's germline CDR1 is MNHNS and CDR2 SASEGT. In nucleotides, the CDR3 is TGTGCCAGCACACCAGGGGCCTGGGGGGAGCTGTTTTTT. Translated, it gives CASTPGAWGELFF.

This clone was seen more than once but under ten times. The CDR3 spells CASSLDAGEAFF. Here the CDR3 DNA reads TGTGCCAGCAGCTTAGATGCGGGTGAAGCTTTCTTT. The gene calls are TRBV7-2 and TRBJ1-1; the D is unclear. This CDR3 contains 12 residues. Germline V gives CDR1 SGHTA, CDR2 FQGNSA. The V gene lost 1 base and the J gene lost 7 bases, with 7 bases spanning the gap.

The chain has TRBV6-4 and TRBJ2-5, with 10 bases fitting TRBD1. Unmatched junction bases numbered 10, after V lost 7 bases and J lost 5 bases. This CDR3 is 15 amino acids long. Germline CDR1 is MRHNA and CDR2 is SNTAGT. The CDR3 bases are TGTGCCAGCACCATTCCGGGACAGGGGAGCGAGACCCAGTACTTC. Residues: CASTIPGQGSETQYF.

Written as DNA, the CDR3 is TGTGCCAGCAGTTTATTGCCAGGGGTATTAGATACGCAGTATTTT. This translates into CASSLLPGVLDTQYF. The gene calls are TRBV27 and TRBJ2-3; D is perhaps TRBD1 (6 bases). The V gene lost 1 base and the J gene lost 5 bases, with 13 bases spanning the gap. The germline gives CDR1 MNHEY, CDR2 SMNVEV (reference sequence). The CDR3 runs 15 residues.